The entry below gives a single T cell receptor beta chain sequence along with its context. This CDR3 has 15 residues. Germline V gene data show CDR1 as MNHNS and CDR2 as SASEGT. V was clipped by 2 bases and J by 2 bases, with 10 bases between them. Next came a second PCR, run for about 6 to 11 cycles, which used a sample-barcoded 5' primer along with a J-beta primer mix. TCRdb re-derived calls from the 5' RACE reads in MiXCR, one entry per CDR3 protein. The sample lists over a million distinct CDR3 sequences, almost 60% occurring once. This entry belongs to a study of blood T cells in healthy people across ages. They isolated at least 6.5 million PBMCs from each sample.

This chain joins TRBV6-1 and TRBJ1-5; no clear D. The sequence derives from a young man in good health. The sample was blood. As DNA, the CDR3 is TGTGCCAGCAGTGAATGGTCAGAGGGCAATCAGCCCCAGCATTTT. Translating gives CASSEWSEGNQPQHF.